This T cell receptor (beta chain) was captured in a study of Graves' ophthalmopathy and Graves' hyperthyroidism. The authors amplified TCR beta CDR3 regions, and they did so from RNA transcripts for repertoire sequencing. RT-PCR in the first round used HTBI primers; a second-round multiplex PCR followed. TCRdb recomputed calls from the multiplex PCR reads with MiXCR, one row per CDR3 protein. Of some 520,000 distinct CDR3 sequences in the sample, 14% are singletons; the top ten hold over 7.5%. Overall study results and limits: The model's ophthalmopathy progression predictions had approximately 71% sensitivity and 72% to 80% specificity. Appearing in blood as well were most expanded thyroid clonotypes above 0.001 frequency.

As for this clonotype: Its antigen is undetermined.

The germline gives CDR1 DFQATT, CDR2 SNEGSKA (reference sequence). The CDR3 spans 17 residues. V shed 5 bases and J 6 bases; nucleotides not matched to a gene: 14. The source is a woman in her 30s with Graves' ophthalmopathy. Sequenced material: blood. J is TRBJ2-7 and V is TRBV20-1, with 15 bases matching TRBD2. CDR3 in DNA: TGCAGTGCTGAGGGGGGACTAGGACTAGCGGGAGGGAGCGAGCAGTACTTC. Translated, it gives CSAEGGLGLAGGSEQYF.